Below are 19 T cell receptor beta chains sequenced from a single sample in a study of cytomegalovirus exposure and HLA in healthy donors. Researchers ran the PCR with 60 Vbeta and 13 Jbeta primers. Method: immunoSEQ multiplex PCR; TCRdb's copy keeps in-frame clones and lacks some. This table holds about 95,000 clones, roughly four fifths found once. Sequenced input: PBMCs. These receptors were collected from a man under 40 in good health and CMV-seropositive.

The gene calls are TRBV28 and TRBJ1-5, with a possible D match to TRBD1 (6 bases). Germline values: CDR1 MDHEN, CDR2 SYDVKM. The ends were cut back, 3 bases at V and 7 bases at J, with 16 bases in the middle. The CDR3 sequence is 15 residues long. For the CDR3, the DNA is TGTGCCAGCAGTTTCACCAGGGGATTAGTACAGCCCCAGCATTTT. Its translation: CASSFTRGLVQPQHF. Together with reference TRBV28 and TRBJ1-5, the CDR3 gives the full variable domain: DVKVTQSSRYLVKRTGEKVFLECVQDMDHENMFWYRQDPGLGLRLIYFSYDVKMKEKGDIPEGYSVSREKKERFSLILESASTNQTSMYLCASSFTRGLVQPQHFGDGTRLSIL.

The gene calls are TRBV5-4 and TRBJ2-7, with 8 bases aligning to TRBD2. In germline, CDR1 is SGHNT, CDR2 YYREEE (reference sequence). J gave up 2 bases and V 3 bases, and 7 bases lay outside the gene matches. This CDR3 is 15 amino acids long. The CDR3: CASSSGLAPAYEQYF. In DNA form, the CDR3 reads TGTGCCAGCAGCTCCGGACTAGCTCCGGCCTACGAGCAGTACTTC.

The CDR3 spells CASSELGTSGITDTQYF. In DNA form, the CDR3 reads TGCGCCAGCAGTGAGTTGGGGACTAGCGGGATCACAGATACGCAGTATTTT. The rearrangement links TRBV10-1 to TRBJ2-3; TRBD2 matches 13 bases. Germline loops: CDR1 WNHNN, CDR2 SYGVQD (reference sequence). The junction had 3 bases not matched to a gene; V was cut back by 1 base and J by 2 bases. This CDR3 is built from 17 residues.

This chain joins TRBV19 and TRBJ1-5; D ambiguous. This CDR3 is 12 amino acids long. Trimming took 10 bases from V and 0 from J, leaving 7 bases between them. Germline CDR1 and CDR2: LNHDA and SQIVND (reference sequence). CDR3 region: CATGYSNQPQHF. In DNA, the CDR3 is TGTGCCACGGGATATAGCAATCAGCCCCAGCATTTT.

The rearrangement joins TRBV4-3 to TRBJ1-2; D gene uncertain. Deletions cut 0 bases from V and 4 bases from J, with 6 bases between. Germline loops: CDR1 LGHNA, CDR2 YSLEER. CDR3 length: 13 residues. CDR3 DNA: TGCGCCAGCAGCCAAGACAGAATCTATGGCTACACCTTC. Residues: CASSQDRIYGYTF.

Here the CDR3 reads CASTATSGRRYEQYF. The CDR3 DNA is TGTGCCAGCACCGCGACTAGCGGGAGAAGGTACGAGCAGTACTTC. V and J are TRBV6-1 and TRBJ2-7, with TRBD2 matching over 12 bases. The CDR3 is 15 amino acids. Germline V gives CDR1 MNHNS, CDR2 SASEGT. The V and J ends lost 7 bases and 4 bases, in that order; junction bases with no gene match: 8.

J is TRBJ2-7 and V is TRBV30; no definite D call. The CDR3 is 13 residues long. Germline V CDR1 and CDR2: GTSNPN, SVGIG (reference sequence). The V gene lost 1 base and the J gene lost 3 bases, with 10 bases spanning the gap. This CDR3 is CAWSDPAIYEQYF. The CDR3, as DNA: TGTGCCTGGAGTGATCCAGCGATCTACGAGCAGTACTTC.

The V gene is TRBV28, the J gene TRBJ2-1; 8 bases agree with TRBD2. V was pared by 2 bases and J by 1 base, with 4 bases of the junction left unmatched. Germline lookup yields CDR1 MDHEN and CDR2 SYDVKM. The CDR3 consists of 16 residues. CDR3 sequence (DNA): TGTGCCAGCAGTTTAGCGGGAGGAAGTTCCTACAATGAGCAGTTCTTC. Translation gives CASSLAGGSSYNEQFF. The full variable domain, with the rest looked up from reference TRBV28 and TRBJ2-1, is DVKVTQSSRYLVKRTGEKVFLECVQDMDHENMFWYRQDPGLGLRLIYFSYDVKMKEKGDIPEGYSVSREKKERFSLILESASTNQTSMYLCASSLAGGSSYNEQFFGPGTRLTVL.

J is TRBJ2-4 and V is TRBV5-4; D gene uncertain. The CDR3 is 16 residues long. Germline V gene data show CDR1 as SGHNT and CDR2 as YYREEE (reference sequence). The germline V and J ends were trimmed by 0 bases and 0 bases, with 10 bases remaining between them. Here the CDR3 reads CASSLADSLAKNIQYF. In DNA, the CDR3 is TGTGCCAGCAGCTTGGCCGACTCATTAGCCAAAAACATTCAGTACTTC.

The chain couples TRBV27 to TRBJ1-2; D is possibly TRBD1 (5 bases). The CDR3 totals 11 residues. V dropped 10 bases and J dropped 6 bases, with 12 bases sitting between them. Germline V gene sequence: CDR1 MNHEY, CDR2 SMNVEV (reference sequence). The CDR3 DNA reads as TGTGCCACGCGGGGGTGGGATGGCTACACCTTC. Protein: CATRGWDGYTF.

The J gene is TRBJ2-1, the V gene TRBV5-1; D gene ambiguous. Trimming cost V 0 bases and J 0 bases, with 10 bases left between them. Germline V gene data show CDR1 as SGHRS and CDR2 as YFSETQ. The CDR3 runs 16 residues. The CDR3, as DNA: TGCGCCAGCAGCTTGGCGGCGGAGAGCTCCTACAATGAGCAGTTCTTC. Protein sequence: CASSLAAESSYNEQFF.

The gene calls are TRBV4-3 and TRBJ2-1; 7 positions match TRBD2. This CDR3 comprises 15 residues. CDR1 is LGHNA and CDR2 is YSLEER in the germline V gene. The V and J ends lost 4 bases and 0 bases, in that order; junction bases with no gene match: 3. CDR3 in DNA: TGCGCCAGCAGCCCACTAGCGTCCTCCTACAATGAGCAGTTCTTC. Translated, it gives CASSPLASSYNEQFF.

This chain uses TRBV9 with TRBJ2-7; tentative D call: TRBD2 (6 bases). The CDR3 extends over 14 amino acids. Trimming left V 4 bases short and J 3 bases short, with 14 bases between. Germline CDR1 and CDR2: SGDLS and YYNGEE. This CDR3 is CASSPAGGIYEQYF. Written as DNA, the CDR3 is TGTGCCAGCAGCCCTGCCGGGGGAATCTACGAGCAGTACTTC. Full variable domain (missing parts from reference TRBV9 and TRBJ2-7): DSGVTQTPKHLITATGQRVTLRCSPRSGDLSVYWYQQSLDQGLQFLIQYYNGEERAKGNILERFSAQQFPDLHSELNLSSLELGDSALYFCASSPAGGIYEQYFGPGTRLTVT.

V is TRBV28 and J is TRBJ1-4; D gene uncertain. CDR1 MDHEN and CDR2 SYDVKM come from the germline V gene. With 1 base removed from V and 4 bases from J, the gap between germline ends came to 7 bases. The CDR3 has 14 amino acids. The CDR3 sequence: CASSLYRVNEKLFF. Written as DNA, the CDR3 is TGTGCCAGCAGTTTATACAGAGTTAATGAAAAACTGTTTTTT.

CDR3 protein: CASSLQTGGRADTQYF. The CDR3 DNA is TGTGCCAGCAGCCTACAGACAGGGGGTCGAGCAGATACGCAGTATTTT. The rearrangement links TRBV27 to TRBJ2-3, with 9 nucleotides matching TRBD1. This CDR3 has 16 residues. Germline assignment: CDR1 MNHEY and CDR2 SMNVEV (reference sequence). The trim removed 6 bases at V and 4 bases at J, leaving 11 bases unmatched.

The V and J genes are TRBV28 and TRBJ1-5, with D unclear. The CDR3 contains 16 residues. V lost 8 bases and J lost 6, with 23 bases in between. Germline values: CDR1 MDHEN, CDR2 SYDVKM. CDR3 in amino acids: CASLKFLQAAGQPQHF. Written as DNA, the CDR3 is TGTGCCAGCTTAAAGTTTCTTCAGGCGGCGGGTCAGCCCCAGCATTTT.

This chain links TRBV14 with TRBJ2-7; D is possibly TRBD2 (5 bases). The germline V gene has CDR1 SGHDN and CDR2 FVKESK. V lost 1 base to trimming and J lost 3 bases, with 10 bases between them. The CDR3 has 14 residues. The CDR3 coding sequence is TGTGCCAGCAGCCAAGCCGGGGATTACTACGAGCAGTACTTC. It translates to CASSQAGDYYEQYF. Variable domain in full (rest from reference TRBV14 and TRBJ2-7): EAGVTQFPSHSVIEKGQTVTLRCDPISGHDNLYWYRRVMGKEIKFLLHFVKESKQDESGMPNNRFLAERTGGTYSTLKVQPAELEDSGVYFCASSQAGDYYEQYFGPGTRLTVT.

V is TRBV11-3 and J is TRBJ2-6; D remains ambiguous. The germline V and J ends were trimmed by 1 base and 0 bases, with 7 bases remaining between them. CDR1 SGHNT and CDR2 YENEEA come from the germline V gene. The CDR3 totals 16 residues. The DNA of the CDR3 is TGTGCCAGCAGCTTAGGGTCAGGCTCTGGGGCCAACGTCCTGACTTTC. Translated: CASSLGSGSGANVLTF.

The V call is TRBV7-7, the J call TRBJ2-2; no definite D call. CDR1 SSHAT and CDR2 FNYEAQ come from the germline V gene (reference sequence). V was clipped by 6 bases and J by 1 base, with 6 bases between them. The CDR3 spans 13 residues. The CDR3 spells CASRRQNTGELFF. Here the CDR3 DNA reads TGTGCCAGCAGACGACAGAACACCGGGGAGCTGTTTTTT.